One and the same sample provided the 12 T cell receptor beta chains below, sequenced in a study of graft-versus-host responses after intestinal transplantation (dated by TCRdb to 2020 to 2023). The library was produced with the immunoSEQ multiplex PCR assay. This is the immuneACCESS table as TCRdb keeps it, with only in-frame sequences that have V and J called. A part of the clones is gone; compared with another copy, unresolved V genes explain less than half, and the rest is unexplained. The sample data list tens of thousands of clones, and roughly 90% of these were observed just once. Of the sample, just under 2.5% falls within the top ten clones. The time point label corresponds to: cells obtained before transplantation from donor or recipient. Their cognate antigens are unknown. This specimen was unstimulated CD8+ T cells sorted from spleen or lymph node cells, taken before intestinal transplant. The receptors originated from a human donor who received an intestinal transplant.

The gene calls are TRBV28 and TRBJ1-1, with 7 bases matching TRBD1. Looked up from germline, CDR1 is MDHEN and CDR2 is SYDVKM. The CDR3 totals 17 residues. The ends lost 6 bases at V and 7 bases at J; junction bases unmatched: 20. This CDR3 is CASRGSEGIQGMVEAFF. For the CDR3, the DNA is TGTGCCAGCAGGGGATCGGAGGGGATACAGGGGATGGTTGAAGCTTTCTTT.

The chain recombines TRBV4-1 with TRBJ2-3; TRBD1 matches at 8 bases. The trim removed 4 bases at V and 7 bases at J, leaving 19 bases unmatched. This CDR3 comprises 18 residues. Germline lookup yields CDR1 MGHRA and CDR2 YSYEKL. This CDR3 reads CASSPRSYDRGFLYTQYF. Written as DNA, the CDR3 is TGCGCCAGCAGCCCCCGATCCTATGACAGGGGATTCCTCTATACGCAGTATTTT.

This chain links TRBV4-2 with TRBJ2-1; 11 nucleotides agree with TRBD2. The CDR3 is 18 residues long. V shed 1 base, J shed 4 bases, and the junction held 9 bases outside the gene matches. Germline V CDR1 and CDR2: LGHNA, YNFKEQ. CDR3 coding DNA: TGTGCCAGCAGCCAAGTACCTTTACTAGCGGGGGAATACAATGAGCAGTTCTTC. It codes for CASSQVPLLAGEYNEQFF.

Only a few counts were recorded for this clone. The rearrangement joins TRBV4-1 to TRBJ1-2; 8 bases match TRBD1. Germline assignment: CDR1 MGHRA and CDR2 YSYEKL. J gave up 6 bases and V 4 bases, and 7 bases lay outside the gene matches. The CDR3 runs 14 residues. The CDR3 protein is CASSPMTGDDGYTF. Here the CDR3 DNA reads TGCGCCAGCAGCCCGATGACAGGGGATGATGGCTACACCTTC.

The V call is TRBV28, the J call TRBJ1-2; tentative D call: TRBD1 (6 bases). Germline V gives CDR1 MDHEN, CDR2 SYDVKM. Trimming cost V 6 bases and J 4 bases, with 18 bases left between them. This CDR3 comprises 15 residues. For the CDR3, the DNA is TGTGCCAGCAGAATGCAGGGGACCCTACCCTATGGCTACACCTTC. Translating gives CASRMQGTLPYGYTF.

The chain carries TRBV5-1 and TRBJ2-1; 9 nucleotides align to TRBD2. With V trimmed by 4 bases and J by 2 bases, 13 bases remained unmatched. The CDR3 length is 18 residues. Germline CDR1 SGHRS, CDR2 YFSETQ. The CDR3 DNA reads TGCGCCAGCAGCGCACAGATTGGCGGGGGGGGCACCTACAATGAGCAGTTCTTC. This codes for CASSAQIGGGGTYNEQFF.

Written as DNA, the CDR3 is TGTGCCAGTAGTATATGGGGGGACGAGCAGTACTTC. Residues: CASSIWGDEQYF. The chain is built from TRBV19 and TRBJ2-7; TRBD2 might be the D (6 bases). The CDR3 has 12 residues. Trimming removed 2 bases from V and 5 bases from J, with 7 bases in between. From germline, CDR1 is LNHDA and CDR2 SQIVND (reference sequence).

This clone was counted only a few times. The chain recombines TRBV6-5 with TRBJ2-7; the match to TRBD1 covers 10 bases. Germline CDR1 reads MNHEY; CDR2 reads SVGAGI. The junction had 0 bases not matched to a gene; V was cut back by 5 bases and J by 5 bases. The CDR3 totals 12 residues. CDR3 in DNA: TGTGCCAGCAGTGGGACAGGGGACGAGCAGTACTTC. As protein: CASSGTGDEQYF.

The chain joins TRBV28 to TRBJ1-5; 7 bases agree with TRBD1. Germline assignment: CDR1 MDHEN and CDR2 SYDVKM. There are 16 residues in the CDR3. With V trimmed by 4 bases and J by 0 bases, 6 bases remained unmatched. The CDR3 nucleotides read TGTGCCAGCAGTTATGACAGGGCCTATAGCAATCAGCCCCAGCATTTT. Its translation is CASSYDRAYSNQPQHF.

This CDR3 is CASRPDSGSSYNEQFF. CDR3 DNA sequence: TGTGCCAGCAGGCCGGATAGCGGCAGCTCCTACAATGAGCAGTTCTTC. The chain recombines TRBV7-3 with TRBJ2-1; a weak D match, TRBD2 (6 bases). The germline V gene has CDR1 SGHTA and CDR2 FQGTGA. This CDR3 is 16 amino acids long. Trimming took off 6 bases at V and 0 bases at J, with 15 bases between the two ends.

This chain joins TRBV6-1 and TRBJ2-1, with 8 bases identical to TRBD2. Looked up from germline, CDR1 is MNHNS and CDR2 is SASEGT. V lost 2 bases to trimming and J lost 7 bases; unmatched junction nucleotides: 7. The CDR3 covers 15 residues. CDR3 sequence: CASSETAGGPNEQFF. The DNA of the CDR3 is TGTGCCAGCAGTGAAACGGCGGGGGGACCGAATGAGCAGTTCTTC.

The gene calls are TRBV9 and TRBJ1-1, with 10 nucleotides matching TRBD1. V was clipped by 1 base and J by 11 bases; unmatched bases: 11. The CDR3 is made up of 15 amino acids. Germline V gene lookup returns CDR1 SGDLS and CDR2 YYNGEE. CDR3 sequence reads: CASSVSDRGPVFAFF. The CDR3 DNA is TGTGCCAGCAGCGTATCCGACAGGGGGCCTGTGTTCGCTTTCTTT.